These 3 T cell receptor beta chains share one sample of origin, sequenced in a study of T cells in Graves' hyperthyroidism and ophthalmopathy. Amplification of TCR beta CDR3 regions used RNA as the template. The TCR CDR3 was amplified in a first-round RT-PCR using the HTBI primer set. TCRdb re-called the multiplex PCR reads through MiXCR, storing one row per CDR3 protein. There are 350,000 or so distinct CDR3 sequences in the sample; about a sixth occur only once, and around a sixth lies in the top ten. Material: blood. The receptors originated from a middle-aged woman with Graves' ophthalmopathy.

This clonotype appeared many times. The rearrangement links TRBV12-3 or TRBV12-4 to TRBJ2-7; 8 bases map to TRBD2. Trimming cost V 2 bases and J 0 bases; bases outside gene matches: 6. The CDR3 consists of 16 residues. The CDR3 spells CASSLRLAGPSYEQYF. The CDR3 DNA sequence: TGTGCCAGCAGTTTAAGGCTAGCGGGCCCCTCCTACGAGCAGTACTTC.

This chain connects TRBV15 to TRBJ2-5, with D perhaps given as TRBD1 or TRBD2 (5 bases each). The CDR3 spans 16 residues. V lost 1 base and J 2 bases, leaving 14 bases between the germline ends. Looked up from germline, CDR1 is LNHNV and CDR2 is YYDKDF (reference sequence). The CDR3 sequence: CATSRVARGEQETQYF. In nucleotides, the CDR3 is TGTGCCACCAGCAGAGTGGCTAGAGGGGAGCAAGAGACCCAGTACTTC.

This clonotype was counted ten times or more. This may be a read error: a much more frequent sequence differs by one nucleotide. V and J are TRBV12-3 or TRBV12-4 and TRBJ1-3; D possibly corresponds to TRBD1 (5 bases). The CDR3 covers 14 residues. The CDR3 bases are TGTGCCAGTCTAGACAGTCGCTCTGGAAGCACCATATATTTT. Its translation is CASLDSRSGSTIYF.